The 2 T cell receptor beta chains reported below all come from one sample, sequenced in a study of blood T cell repertoires in COVID-19. The protocol was immunoSEQ multiplex PCR, while the TCRdb copy is restricted to in-frame clones and leaves out a portion. The sample records 250,000 to 300,000 clones, approximately 91% being singletons. The sample consisted of PBMCs or T cells enriched from blood (not recorded which). These receptors all come from a woman aged 35 to 49 with acute COVID-19.

The genes are TRBV4-1 and TRBJ1-3; a possible D gene is TRBD1 (6 bases). The CDR3 contains 16 residues. The V end lost 1 base, the J end lost 0 bases, and 10 bases lay between the germline ends. Germline CDR1 reads MGHRA; CDR2 reads YSYEKL. For the CDR3, the DNA is TGCGCCAGCAGCCAAGCGGACAGCTACTCTGGAAACACCATATATTTT. The encoded protein is CASSQADSYSGNTIYF.

The V gene is TRBV7-6, the J gene TRBJ2-1; TRBD2 matches 7 bases. Trimming took 0 bases from V and 2 from J; bases not matched to a gene: 10. Germline CDR1 is SGHVS and CDR2 is FNYEAQ. The CDR3 runs to 18 residues. The CDR3 sequence is CASSLAALAANPYNEQFF. The CDR3 coding sequence is TGTGCCAGCAGCTTAGCAGCGCTAGCGGCCAATCCCTACAATGAGCAGTTCTTC.